This T cell receptor (beta chain) came from a study of T cells in Graves' hyperthyroidism and ophthalmopathy. This clonotype was picked up many times. The target antigen is unknown. The study, taken as a whole, reports: Clonotypes that were expanded in thyroid above 0.001 mostly appeared in blood too.

The J segment lost 2 bases and the V segment lost 2 bases, leaving 15 bases of the junction unmatched. The CDR3 is made up of 19 amino acids. CDR1 is MNHNS and CDR2 is SASEGT in the germline V gene. TCR beta CDR3 region amplification was performed from RNA transcripts. First-round RT-PCR targeting the TCR CDR3 was performed with the HTBI primer set. TCRdb independently ran MiXCR on the multiplex PCR reads; one entry per CDR3 protein. In the table there are a few hundred thousand distinct CDR3 sequences, roughly 19% of which are singletons. Specimen: blood. The chain uses TRBV6-1 and TRBJ1-2; 9 bases agree with TRBD1. This clonotype originated in a woman between 18 and 30 years old with Graves' hyperthyroidism. CDR3 coding DNA: TGTGCCAGCAGTGAATCCCTCACCCTCGGGACAGGGCTAAACTATGGCTACACCTTC. As protein: CASSESLTLGTGLNYGYTF.